Described below is a single T cell receptor beta chain sequence and its context. V shed 3 bases, J shed 6 bases, and the junction held 14 bases outside the gene matches. Germline loops: CDR1 KGHSH, CDR2 LQKENI. The CDR3 runs 17 residues. These data are taken from a study of blood T cell repertoires in COVID-19. As for the study in general: Sources were T cells, B-cell-depleted T cells, or PBMCs; the material itself was cDNA or gDNA.

Sequenced by immunoSEQ multiplex PCR; TCRdb stores in-frame clones only, minus some. The table includes roughly 300,000 clones, more than 70% detected once. The receptor's source is a man aged 18 to 29 who had recovered from COVID-19. The chain couples TRBV18 to TRBJ2-1, with 7 bases lining up with TRBD1. Sequenced material: peripheral blood. CDR3 bases: TGTGCCAGCTCACCGGGGGATTCCGGGACAGTTCTCAATGAGCAGTTCTTC. Encoded protein: CASSPGDSGTVLNEQFF.